The clone carrying this T cell receptor (beta chain) has a count of ten or more. Its antigen is unidentified. A single record per CDR3 protein comes from TCRdb applying MiXCR to the 5' RACE reads. Here the sample spans roughly 150,000 distinct CDR3 sequences, approximately 6.7% being singletons. V gave up 1 base and J gave up 3 bases, with 5 bases separating them. The germline V gene has CDR1 LGHDT and CDR2 YNNKEL (reference sequence). CDR3 size: 13 residues. This specimen belongs to a study of T cells after yellow fever vaccination. General study results and limits: The booster saw the reappearance of most primary-vaccination clones (around 96% CD4, about 88% CD8). A weaker secondary response peaked on day 5, the primary on day 15.

The starting material was CD4+ T cells sorted from PBMCs, obtained 4 to 6 days after the first yellow fever vaccination. The chain uses TRBV3-1 and TRBJ2-3; D is unclear. The TCR sequence derives from a man aged 18 to 29 who received the YFV17D yellow fever vaccine. The CDR3 coding sequence is TGTGCCAGCAGCCAAGCCCCGACAGATACGCAGTATTTT. The encoded protein is CASSQAPTDTQYF.